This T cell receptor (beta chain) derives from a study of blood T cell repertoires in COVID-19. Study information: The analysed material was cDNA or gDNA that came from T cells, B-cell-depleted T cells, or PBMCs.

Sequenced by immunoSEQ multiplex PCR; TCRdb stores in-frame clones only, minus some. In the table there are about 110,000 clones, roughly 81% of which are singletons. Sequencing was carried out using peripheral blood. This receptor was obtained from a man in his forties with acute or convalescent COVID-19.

The CDR3 is CASRWAAVASTEAFF. The CDR3 DNA reads TGTGCCAGCAGATGGGCAGCGGTTGCTTCCACTGAAGCTTTCTTT. This chain joins TRBV2 and TRBJ1-1, with D unresolved. CDR1 is SNHLY, CDR2 FYNNEI, per germline. With 6 bases removed from V and 4 bases from J, the gap between germline ends came to 18 bases. CDR3 length equals 15 residues. The variable domain in full, with the rest retrieved from reference TRBV2 and TRBJ1-1, is EPEVTQTPSHQVTQMGQEVILRCVPISNHLYFYWYRQILGQKVEFLVSFYNNEISEKSEIFDDQFSVERPDGSNFTLKIRSTKLEDSAMYFCASRWAAVASTEAFFGQGTRLTVV.